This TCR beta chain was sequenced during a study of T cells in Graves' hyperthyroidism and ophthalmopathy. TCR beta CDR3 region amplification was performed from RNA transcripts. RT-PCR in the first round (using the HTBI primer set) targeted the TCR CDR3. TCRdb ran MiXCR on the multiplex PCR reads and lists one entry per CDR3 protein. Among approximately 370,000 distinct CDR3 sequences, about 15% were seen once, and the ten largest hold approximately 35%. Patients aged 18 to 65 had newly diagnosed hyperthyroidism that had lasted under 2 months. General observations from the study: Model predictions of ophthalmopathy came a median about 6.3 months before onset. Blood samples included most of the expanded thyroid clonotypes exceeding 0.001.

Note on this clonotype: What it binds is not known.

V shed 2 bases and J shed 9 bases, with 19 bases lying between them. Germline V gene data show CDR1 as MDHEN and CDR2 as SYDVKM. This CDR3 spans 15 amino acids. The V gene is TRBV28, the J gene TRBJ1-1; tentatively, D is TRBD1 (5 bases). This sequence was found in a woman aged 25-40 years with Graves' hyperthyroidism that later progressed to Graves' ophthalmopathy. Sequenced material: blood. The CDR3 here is CASSLRQAGDFKAFF. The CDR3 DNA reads TGTGCCAGCAGTTTAAGGCAGGCCGGGGACTTCAAAGCTTTCTTT. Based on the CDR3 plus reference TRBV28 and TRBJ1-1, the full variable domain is DVKVTQSSRYLVKRTGEKVFLECVQDMDHENMFWYRQDPGLGLRLIYFSYDVKMKEKGDIPEGYSVSREKKERFSLILESASTNQTSMYLCASSLRQAGDFKAFFGQGTRLTVV.